A selection of T cell receptor beta chains follows, all from one sample in a study of cytomegalovirus exposure and HLA in healthy donors. Clones were sequenced by immunoSEQ multiplex PCR, and TCRdb holds only the in-frame ones, with some missing. In the table there are 71,000 or so clones, around 93% of which are singletons. Sequencing used PBMCs. The receptors stem from a woman between 18 and 29 years old in good health and CMV-seronegative. CDR3s include the opening cysteine and the closing phenylalanine or tryptophan. A D gene is named only where the DNA matches it firmly. Clone size appears in some rows only: once, few, many, or a class for an expanded clone.

>TRBD2|NA|TRBV19|TRBJ2-3
CASRTAGAPDTQYF
TGTGCCAGTAGGACGGCGGGAGCACCAGATACGCAGTATTTT
>NA|NA|TRBV5-6|TRBJ1-2
CASRTAANYGYTF
TGTGCCAGCAGGACAGCAGCTAACTATGGCTACACCTTC
>NA|NA|TRBV25-1|TRBJ2-3
CASSASGSAGTDTQYF
TGTGCCAGCAGTGCTTCCGGCTCCGCGGGGACAGATACGCAGTATTTT
>TRBD1|NA|TRBV9|TRBJ2-3
CASRPGQGAGDTQYF
TGTGCCAGCCGACCCGGACAGGGGGCGGGGGATACGCAGTATTTT
>TRBD1|NA|TRBV6-1|TRBJ1-6
CASREPGQGENSPLHF
TGTGCCAGCAGGGAACCGGGACAGGGGGAGAATTCACCCCTCCACTTT
>TRBD1|NA|TRBV28|TRBJ1-4
CASSLAGTGEKLFF
TGTGCCAGCAGTTTGGCAGGGACAGGTGAAAAACTGTTTTTT
>TRBD2|NA|TRBV15|TRBJ2-7
CATSPTSTYEQYF
TGTGCCACCAGCCCGACTAGCACCTACGAGCAGTACTTC
>TRBD2|NA|TRBV7-2|TRBJ2-7
CASSPGGVYEQYF
TGTGCCAGCAGCCCCGGGGGGGTCTACGAGCAGTACTTC
>TRBD1|once|TRBV11-2|TRBJ2-1
CASGDRDHNEQFF
TGTGCCAGCGGAGACAGGGACCACAATGAGCAGTTCTTC
>TRBD1|NA|TRBV11-2|TRBJ1-5
CASSLRQGDNQPQHF
TGTGCCAGCAGCCTACGGCAGGGGGACAATCAGCCCCAGCATTTT
>TRBD1|NA|TRBV28|TRBJ2-7
CASSSLAGTGGYEQYF
TGTGCCAGCAGTTCCCTGGCCGGGACAGGCGGCTACGAGCAGTACTTC
>TRBD1|NA|TRBV30|TRBJ2-2
CAWTPGTANTGELFF
TGTGCCTGGACCCCCGGGACAGCGAACACCGGGGAGCTGTTTTTT
>NA|NA|TRBV27|TRBJ2-7
CASRRSNYEQYF
TGTGCCAGCAGGAGAAGTAACTACGAGCAGTACTTC
>NA|NA|TRBV11-2|TRBJ1-2
CASSPGHLNYGYTF
TGTGCCAGCAGCCCGGGACACCTTAACTATGGCTACACCTTC
>TRBD1|NA|TRBV4-1|TRBJ1-3
CASSQGPGQTGNTIYF
TGCGCCAGCAGCCAAGGCCCGGGACAGACTGGAAACACCATATATTTT